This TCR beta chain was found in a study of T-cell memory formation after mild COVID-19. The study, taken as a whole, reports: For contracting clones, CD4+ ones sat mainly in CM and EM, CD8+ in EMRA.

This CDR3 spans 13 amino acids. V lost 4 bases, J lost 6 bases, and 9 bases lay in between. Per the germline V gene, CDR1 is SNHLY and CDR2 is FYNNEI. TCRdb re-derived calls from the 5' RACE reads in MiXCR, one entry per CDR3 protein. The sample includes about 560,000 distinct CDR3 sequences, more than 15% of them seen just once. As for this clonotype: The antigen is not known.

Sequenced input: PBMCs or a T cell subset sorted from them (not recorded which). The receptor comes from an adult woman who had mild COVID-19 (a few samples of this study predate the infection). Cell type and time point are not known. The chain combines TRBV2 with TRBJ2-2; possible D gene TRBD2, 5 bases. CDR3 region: CASSVLVSGELFF. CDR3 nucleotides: TGTGCCAGCAGTGTACTAGTATCCGGGGAGCTGTTTTTT.